Shown below are 4 T cell receptor beta chains from a single sample sequenced in a study of cytomegalovirus exposure and HLA in healthy donors. PCR primers comprised 60 Vbeta and 13 Jbeta primers. Produced via immunoSEQ multiplex PCR; TCRdb's table is partial and in-frame only. Of about 160,000 clones listed, just over 75% are singletons. Sequenced input: PBMCs. The receptors come from a man aged 35-49 years in good health and CMV-seronegative.

The V call is TRBV27, the J call TRBJ2-7; D is perhaps TRBD2 (5 bases). CDR1 is MNHEY and CDR2 is SMNVEV in the germline V gene (reference sequence). CDR3 length: 13 residues. Trimming took 3 bases from V and 1 from J, leaving 7 bases between them. The CDR3 coding sequence is TGTGCCAGCAGTTTCGGGATTTCCTACGAGCAGTACTTC. This encodes CASSFGISYEQYF.

This chain uses TRBV5-4 with TRBJ2-3; D is undetermined. The V and J ends lost 3 bases and 4 bases respectively, with 12 bases between them. The CDR3 spans 14 residues. Germline-derived CDR1 and CDR2 are SGHNT and YYREEE (reference sequence). The CDR3 nucleotides are TGTGCCAGCAGCTCCCCGGCAGAGGCAGATACGCAGTATTTT. It specifies CASSSPAEADTQYF.

This rearrangement joins TRBV19 to TRBJ1-5; TRBD1 matches at 10 bases. Germline V gene sequence: CDR1 LNHDA, CDR2 SQIVND (reference sequence). The CDR3 runs 16 residues. V lost 5 bases, J lost 1 base, and 5 bases stayed unmatched. The CDR3 sequence: CASSSRQGASNQPQHF. The CDR3 DNA sequence: TGTGCCAGTAGTTCACGACAGGGGGCGAGCAATCAGCCCCAGCATTTT.

The chain has TRBV5-4 and TRBJ2-5; 9 bases line up with TRBD2. The CDR3 length is 15 residues. V lost 0 bases and J lost 5; bases outside the gene matches: 5. CDR1 and CDR2 from the germline V gene are SGHNT and YYREEE (reference sequence). The CDR3 nucleotides are TGTGCCAGCAGCTTGGGCGGGAGGGCCGGGGAGACCCAGTACTTC. It is translated as CASSLGGRAGETQYF.